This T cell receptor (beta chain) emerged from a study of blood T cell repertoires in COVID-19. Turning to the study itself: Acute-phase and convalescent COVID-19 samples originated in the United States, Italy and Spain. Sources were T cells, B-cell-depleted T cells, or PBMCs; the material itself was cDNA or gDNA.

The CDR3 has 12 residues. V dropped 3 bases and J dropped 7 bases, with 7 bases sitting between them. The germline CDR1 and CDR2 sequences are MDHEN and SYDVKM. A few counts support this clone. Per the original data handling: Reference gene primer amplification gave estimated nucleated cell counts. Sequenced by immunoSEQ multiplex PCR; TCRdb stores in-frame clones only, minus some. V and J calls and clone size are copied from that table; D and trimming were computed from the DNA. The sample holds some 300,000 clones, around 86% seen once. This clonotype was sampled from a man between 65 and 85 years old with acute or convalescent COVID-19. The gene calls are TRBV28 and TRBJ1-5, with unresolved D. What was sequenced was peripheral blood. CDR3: CASSFFRQPQHF. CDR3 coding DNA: TGTGCCAGCAGTTTCTTCAGGCAGCCCCAGCATTTT. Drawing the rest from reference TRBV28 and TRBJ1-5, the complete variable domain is DVKVTQSSRYLVKRTGEKVFLECVQDMDHENMFWYRQDPGLGLRLIYFSYDVKMKEKGDIPEGYSVSREKKERFSLILESASTNQTSMYLCASSFFRQPQHFGDGTRLSIL.